The sequence of this TCR beta chain was determined in a study of type 1 and type 2 diabetes patients (dated by TCRdb to between 2015 and 2016). In the study overall: Recruited in China, the cohort was made up of nine type 1 diabetes patients, a few type 2 diabetes patients and six nondiabetic controls. Comparing approximately 21-cycle and roughly 25-cycle amplification showed similar V gene usage, suggesting similar primer efficiencies and random PCR bias. In the study, high-throughput sequencing was used to profile TCRbeta repertoires so that type 1 diabetes, type 2 diabetes and nondiabetic individuals could be compared. TCRbeta libraries were sequenced paired-end on Illumina HiSeq 2000 or MiSeq instruments. Across the study, CD4+ and CD8+ T cells were positively selected from PBMCs using CD4 or CD8 MicroBeads on MACS columns. Type 2 diabetes patients served as a disease comparison group for the type 1 diabetes patients. The whole study generated approximately 20 million paired-end reads. Here is what the overall study found, with its caveats: The study groups were not matched for age and gender, which could possibly have biased interpretation. Few highly-expanded CD4+ clones, median one, were found in type 2 diabetes patients, accounting for a median roughly 4% of reads. Highly correlated V and J gene usage patterns were observed for type 2 diabetes and control samples, with an average of approximately 0.97 between samples. High diversity was shown by type 2 diabetes repertoires, and the diversity was significantly greater than that of type 1 diabetes repertoires in both CD4+ and CD8+ T cells. Because only a limited number of T2D and control samples were sequenced, some T1D-only HECs might also appear in more T2D or control samples.

The sequencing machine was an Illumina MiSeq. For TCRbeta CDR3 amplification, the template was genomic DNA taken from the sorted T cell subsets. The TCRbeta CDR3 region was amplified by multiplex PCR with 30 forward and 13 reverse primers. After the PCR products were purified with AMPure XP beads, a second PCR of approximately 25 cycles was run to add indices and adaptors. Libraries were gel-purified using the QIAquick Gel Extraction Kit before sequencing. Per the authors' processing: Paired-end reads were merged with FLASH and aligned to IMGT V, D and J germline references using IgBLAST. Reads with less than 70% alignment identity to germline references were removed, leaving around 12,000,000 reads across the study. IMGT definitions were followed to assign CDR3 boundaries, reading frame and productivity. A highly-expanded clone was defined as any clone making up 1% or more of reads, and normalized Shannon entropy served as the measure of diversity. Unpaired two-tailed t-tests were used to test for differences in Shannon entropy between groups. TCRdb passed the public sequencing reads through fastp at Q25 and MiXCR, retaining productive beta sequences. Each CDR3 protein appears once, grouped with its most common genes and DNA. These V and J calls derive from TCRdb rather than the authors' analysis. The table for this sample lists 270,000 or so distinct CDR3 sequences; approximately 45% of them were counted only once. Roughly an eighth of the sample belongs to the ten largest clones.

Remarks on this clonotype: Its recognized antigen is unknown. The input lacks base qualities; no much larger clone sits a single base away.

Here V drops 1 base and J drops 1 base, and the junction holds 5 bases not matched to any gene. The germline V gene sets CDR1 to MGHRA and CDR2 to YSYEKL. From its cysteine to its phenylalanine, the CDR3 spans 17 amino acids. The CDR3 DNA has 51 bases and is translated from base 1. Every diabetic patient fulfilled standard classification criteria for type 1 or type 2 diabetes, and glucose and C-peptide were evaluated using WHO-recommended methods. Donors with other autoimmune diseases or infections within the previous four weeks were excluded from participation. From each participant, 7.5 to 10 milliliters of peripheral blood were collected. LymphoPrep density separation was used to isolate PBMCs.

The V and J genes are TRBV4-1 and TRBJ2-2, with 8 central nucleotides matching TRBD1. Sequencing input: peripheral blood mononuclear cells (PBMCs). The sequence was collected from a man between 18 and 29 years old with type 2 diabetes. The nucleotide sequence reads TGCGCCAGCAGCCAAGGGCCAGGGGGCGGGAACACCGGGGAGCTGTTTTTT. This gives the protein CASSQGPGGGNTGELFF.